These 13 T cell receptor beta chains came from one sample sequenced in a study of T cell responses to AZD1222 COVID-19 vaccine (TCRdb year 2021). The time point label corresponds to: baseline before first vaccination. Library preparation was by the immunoSEQ multiplex PCR assay. In TCRdb, the immuneACCESS table is reduced to in-frame sequences with V and J assigned. These tables do not hold every clone; where another copy was compared, an unresolved V gene accounts for under half, and the others remain unexplained. For this sample there are 95,000 to 100,000 clones; 90% appear just once. Approximately 1.2% of the sample comes from the top ten. The sequenced sample was peripheral blood, obtained on day 0 of AZD1222 vaccination. Receptor source: an adult in good health.

This sequence joins TRBV5-1 and TRBJ1-1, with D tentatively TRBD1 (6 bases). Germline V CDR1 and CDR2: SGHRS, YFSETQ. The CDR3 runs to 14 residues. V lost 4 bases and J lost 3, with 13 bases in between. CDR3 region: CASSAYRADTEAFF. The DNA of the CDR3 is TGCGCCAGCAGCGCCTACAGGGCGGACACTGAAGCTTTCTTT. Based on the CDR3 plus reference TRBV5-1 and TRBJ1-1, the full variable domain is KAGVTQTPRYLIKTRGQQVTLSCSPISGHRSVSWYQQTPGQGLQFLFEYFSETQRNKGNFPGRFSGRQFSNSRSEMNVSTLELGDSALYLCASSAYRADTEAFFGQGTRLTVV.

This clone was recorded a few times. The chain joins TRBV2 to TRBJ1-5, with 7 nucleotides matching TRBD1. Germline-derived CDR1 and CDR2 are SNHLY and FYNNEI. With 6 bases clipped from V and 1 base from J, the junction kept 9 bases outside the gene matches. The CDR3 spans 16 residues. The CDR3 loop reads CASSGQDDRSNQPQHF. CDR3 DNA: TGTGCCAGCAGCGGACAGGATGACAGAAGCAATCAGCCCCAGCATTTT.

This clone was observed a few times. The J gene is TRBJ2-1, the V gene TRBV5-1; D uncertain. This CDR3 contains 14 residues. Trimming stripped 0 bases from V and 8 bases from J, with 12 bases between. Germline assignment: CDR1 SGHRS and CDR2 YFSETQ. The CDR3 spells CASSLVSGIYEQFF. In nucleotides, the CDR3 is TGCGCCAGCAGCTTGGTTTCGGGTATATATGAGCAGTTCTTC. Full variable domain (remainder filled in from reference TRBV5-1 and TRBJ2-1): KAGVTQTPRYLIKTRGQQVTLSCSPISGHRSVSWYQQTPGQGLQFLFEYFSETQRNKGNFPGRFSGRQFSNSRSEMNVSTLELGDSALYLCASSLVSGIYEQFFGPGTRLTVL.

The rearrangement uses TRBV27 and TRBJ2-7, with D perhaps matching TRBD2 (6 bases). This CDR3 has 15 residues. V lost 6 bases to trimming and J lost 3 bases, with 18 bases between them. Germline CDR1 reads MNHEY; CDR2 reads SMNVEV (reference sequence). Here the CDR3 DNA reads TGTGCCAGCAGAGGGCCGGGACTGCGGCTCTACGAGCAGTACTTC. Translated: CASRGPGLRLYEQYF.

This rearrangement joins TRBV5-1 to TRBJ1-1; perhaps TRBD1 as D (5 bases). V was pared by 4 bases and J by 3 bases, with 22 bases between. The germline V gene encodes CDR1 SGHRS and CDR2 YFSETQ. The CDR3 totals 17 residues. The CDR3 protein is CASSPSVGDPGYTEAFF. In DNA form, the CDR3 reads TGCGCCAGCAGCCCTAGTGTTGGGGACCCGGGGTACACTGAAGCTTTCTTT. Full variable domain (rest looked up from reference TRBV5-1 and TRBJ1-1): KAGVTQTPRYLIKTRGQQVTLSCSPISGHRSVSWYQQTPGQGLQFLFEYFSETQRNKGNFPGRFSGRQFSNSRSEMNVSTLELGDSALYLCASSPSVGDPGYTEAFFGQGTRLTVV.

The chain joins TRBV24-1 to TRBJ2-5; unclear D gene. The V end was cut by 7 bases, the J end by 3 bases, with 11 bases between. The CDR3 has 13 residues. The germline gives CDR1 KGHDR, CDR2 SFDVKD. DNA of the CDR3: TGTGCCACCAGCGATCCAGGCAAAGAGACCCAGTACTTC. Its protein is CATSDPGKETQYF.

This chain uses TRBV5-1 with TRBJ2-5, with D possibly matching TRBD1 (7 bases). V was trimmed by 1 base and J by 4 bases, leaving 8 bases between them. Per germline, CDR1 SGHRS and CDR2 YFSETQ. This CDR3 is built from 13 residues. The CDR3 coding sequence is TGCGCCAGCAGCTTGCAGGGGGGAGAGACCCAGTACTTC. This encodes CASSLQGGETQYF. The full variable domain, its missing parts supplied by reference TRBV5-1 and TRBJ2-5, is KAGVTQTPRYLIKTRGQQVTLSCSPISGHRSVSWYQQTPGQGLQFLFEYFSETQRNKGNFPGRFSGRQFSNSRSEMNVSTLELGDSALYLCASSLQGGETQYFGPGTRLLVL.

The chain recombines TRBV7-9 with TRBJ2-5, with 7 bases matching TRBD2. Looked up from germline, CDR1 is SEHNR and CDR2 is FQNEAQ (reference sequence). The CDR3 has 14 residues. V dropped 3 bases and J dropped 5; count of bases not matched to a gene: 6. CDR3 residues: CASSLVGGLETQYF. CDR3 sequence (DNA): TGTGCCAGCAGCTTGGTGGGAGGGTTGGAGACCCAGTACTTC.

This clone has just one count. The V gene is TRBV18, the J gene TRBJ1-3, with D perhaps matching TRBD1 (5 bases). Germline CDR1 is KGHSH and CDR2 is LQKENI. There are 14 residues in the CDR3. V was clipped by 5 bases and J by 5 bases, with 13 bases between them. The CDR3 loop is CASSSQESRNTIYF. The CDR3, as DNA: TGTGCCAGCTCATCACAGGAGTCGCGAAACACCATATATTTT.

The rearrangement uses TRBV5-1 and TRBJ1-1, with 8 bases that match TRBD1. The V gene's germline CDR1 is SGHRS and CDR2 YFSETQ. J lost 3 bases, V lost 2 bases, and 9 bases had no gene match. The length of the CDR3 is 16 residues. DNA of the CDR3: TGCGCCAGCAGCTTAGGACAGGGAGGTTGGGACACTGAAGCTTTCTTT. This translates into CASSLGQGGWDTEAFF.

The CDR3 DNA sequence: TGCAGCGTTGTGACCGACCTGTTCACTGAAGCTTTCTTT. This translates into CSVVTDLFTEAFF. The chain links TRBV29-1 to TRBJ1-1, with D uncertain. Germline assignment: CDR1 SQVTM and CDR2 ANQGSEA. The V gene lost 4 bases and the J gene lost 4 bases, with 13 bases spanning the gap. The CDR3 totals 13 residues.

This chain links TRBV12-5 with TRBJ1-1; possibly TRBD1 for D (5 bases). The CDR3 loop spans 15 amino acids. CDR1 and CDR2 from the germline V gene are LGHNT and FRNRAP. V was trimmed by 4 bases and J by 0 bases, leaving 12 bases between them. The CDR3 DNA is TGTGCTAGTGGTTCGGACTGGGGGATGAACACTGAAGCTTTCTTT. Translation: CASGSDWGMNTEAFF.

J is TRBJ2-5 and V is TRBV7-8, with TRBD1 identical over 8 bases. Germline V gene lookup returns CDR1 SGHVS and CDR2 FQNEAQ. Trimming at V came to 5 bases and at J to 6 bases, leaving 17 bases not matched to a gene. The length of the CDR3 is 17 residues. In DNA, the CDR3 is TGTGCCAGCAGCGTGGACAGGGCTAGGCGCATTCAACAGACCCAGTACTTC. This codes for CASSVDRARRIQQTQYF.